This T cell receptor beta chain was observed in a study of T cell repertoires in cytomegalovirus infection. The wider study: A matching HLA type, together with CMV infection, was signaled by public TCR beta signatures.

A few counts support this clonotype. Its specificity is unknown. Germline CDR1 reads DFQATT; CDR2 reads SNEGSKA (reference sequence). The CDR3 covers 11 residues. V gave up 3 bases and J gave up 9 bases, with 6 bases separating them. A single record per CDR3 protein comes from TCRdb applying MiXCR to the reads. The sample lists around 530,000 distinct CDR3 sequences; approximately 16% were seen once. Study results and limitations: HLA-C-restricted CMV-specific TCR beta clonotypes were dominant in the ex vivo response. Carriage of CMV together with the relevant HLA was identifiable through cumulative public TCR beta family frequency.

This clonotype was obtained from a human donor in good health (CMV status not recorded). Some clones in this sample may be carry-over from other donors' samples. Sequencing was carried out using CD8+ T cells from PBMCs. This chain uses TRBV20-1 with TRBJ1-6; D remains ambiguous. CDR3 in amino acids: CSARFGSPLHF. CDR3 bases: TGCAGTGCTAGGTTTGGTTCACCCCTCCACTTT.